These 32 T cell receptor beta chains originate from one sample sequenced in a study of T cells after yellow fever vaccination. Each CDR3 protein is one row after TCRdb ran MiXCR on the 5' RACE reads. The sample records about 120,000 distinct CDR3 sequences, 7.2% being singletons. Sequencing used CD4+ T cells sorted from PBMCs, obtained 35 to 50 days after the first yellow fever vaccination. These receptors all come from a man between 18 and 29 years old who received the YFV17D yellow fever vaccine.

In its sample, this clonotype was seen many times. The CDR3 here is CASSLGDRGSGEKLFF. CDR3 DNA: TGCGCCAGCAGCTTGGGAGACAGGGGGTCTGGTGAAAAACTGTTTTTT. The chain carries TRBV5-1 and TRBJ1-4; 9 bases map to TRBD1. V lost 0 bases to trimming and J lost 7 bases; unmatched junction nucleotides: 7. CDR1 and CDR2 (germline): SGHRS, YFSETQ. This CDR3 is built from 16 residues.

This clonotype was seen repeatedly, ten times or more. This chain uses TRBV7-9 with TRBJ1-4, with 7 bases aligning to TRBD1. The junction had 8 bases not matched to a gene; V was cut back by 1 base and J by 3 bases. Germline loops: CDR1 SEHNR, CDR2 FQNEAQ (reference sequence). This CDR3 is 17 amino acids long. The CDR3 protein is CASSLVTGVLPNEKLFF. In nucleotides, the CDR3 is TGTGCCAGCAGCTTAGTAACAGGGGTCCTCCCTAATGAAAAACTGTTTTTT.

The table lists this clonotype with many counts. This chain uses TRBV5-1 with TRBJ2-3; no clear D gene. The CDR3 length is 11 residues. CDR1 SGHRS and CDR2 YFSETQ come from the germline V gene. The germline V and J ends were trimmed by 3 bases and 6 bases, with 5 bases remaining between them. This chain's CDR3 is CASSSWDTQYF. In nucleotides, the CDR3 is TGCGCCAGCAGCTCGTGGGATACGCAGTATTTT.

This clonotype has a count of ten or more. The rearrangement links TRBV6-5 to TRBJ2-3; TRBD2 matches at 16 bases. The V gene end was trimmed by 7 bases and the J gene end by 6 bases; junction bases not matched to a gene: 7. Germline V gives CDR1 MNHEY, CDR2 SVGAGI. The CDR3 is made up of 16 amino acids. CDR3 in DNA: TGTGCCAGCATCGCGGGACTAGCGGGGGGGCCGGATACGCAGTATTTT. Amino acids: CASIAGLAGGPDTQYF.

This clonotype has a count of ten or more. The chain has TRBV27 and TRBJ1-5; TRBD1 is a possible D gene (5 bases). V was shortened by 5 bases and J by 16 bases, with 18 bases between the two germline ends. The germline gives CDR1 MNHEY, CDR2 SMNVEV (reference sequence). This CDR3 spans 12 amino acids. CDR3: CASSPLRGPTHF. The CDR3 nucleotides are TGTGCCAGCAGTCCCCTACGGGGACCCACACATTTT.

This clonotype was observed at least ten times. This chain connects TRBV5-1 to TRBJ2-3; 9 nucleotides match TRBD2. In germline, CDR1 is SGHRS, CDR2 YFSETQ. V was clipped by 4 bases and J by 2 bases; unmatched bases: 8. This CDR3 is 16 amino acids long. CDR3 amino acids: CASSKSTSGYTDTQYF. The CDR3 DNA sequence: TGCGCCAGCAGCAAGTCGACTAGCGGATACACAGATACGCAGTATTTT.

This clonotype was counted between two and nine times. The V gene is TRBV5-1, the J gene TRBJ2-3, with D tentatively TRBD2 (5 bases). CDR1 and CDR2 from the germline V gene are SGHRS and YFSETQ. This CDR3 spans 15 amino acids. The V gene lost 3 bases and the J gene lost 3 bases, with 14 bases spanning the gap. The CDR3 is CASSYREGGTDTQYF. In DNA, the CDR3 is TGCGCCAGCAGCTACCGGGAAGGCGGGACAGATACGCAGTATTTT. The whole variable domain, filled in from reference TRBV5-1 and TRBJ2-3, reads KAGVTQTPRYLIKTRGQQVTLSCSPISGHRSVSWYQQTPGQGLQFLFEYFSETQRNKGNFPGRFSGRQFSNSRSEMNVSTLELGDSALYLCASSYREGGTDTQYFGPGTRLTVL.

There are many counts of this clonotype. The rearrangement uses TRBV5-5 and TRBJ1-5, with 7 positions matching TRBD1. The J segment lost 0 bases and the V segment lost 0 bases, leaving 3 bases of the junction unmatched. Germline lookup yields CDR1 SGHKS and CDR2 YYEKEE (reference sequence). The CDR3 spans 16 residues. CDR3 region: CASSLVRGASNQPQHF. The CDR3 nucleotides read TGTGCCAGCAGCTTGGTCAGGGGGGCTAGCAATCAGCCCCAGCATTTT. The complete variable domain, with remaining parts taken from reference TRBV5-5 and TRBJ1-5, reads DAGVTQSPTHLIKTRGQQVTLRCSPISGHKSVSWYQQVLGQGPQFIFQYYEKEERGRGNFPDRFSARQFPNYSSELNVNALLLGDSALYLCASSLVRGASNQPQHFGDGTRLSIL.

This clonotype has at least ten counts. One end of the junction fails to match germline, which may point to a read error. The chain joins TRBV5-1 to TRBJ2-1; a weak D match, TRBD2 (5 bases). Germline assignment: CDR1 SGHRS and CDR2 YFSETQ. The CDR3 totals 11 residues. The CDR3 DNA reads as TGCGCCAGCACCCAACAGAGGGTTCGAGTCTTC. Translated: CASTQQRVRVF.

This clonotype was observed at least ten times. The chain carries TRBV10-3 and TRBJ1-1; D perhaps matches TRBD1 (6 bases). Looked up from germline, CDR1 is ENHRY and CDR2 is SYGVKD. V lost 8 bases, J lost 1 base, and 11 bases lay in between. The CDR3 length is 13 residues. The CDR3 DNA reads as TGTGCCATCGGACAGCAAAGGAACACTGAAGCTTTCTTT. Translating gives CAIGQQRNTEAFF.

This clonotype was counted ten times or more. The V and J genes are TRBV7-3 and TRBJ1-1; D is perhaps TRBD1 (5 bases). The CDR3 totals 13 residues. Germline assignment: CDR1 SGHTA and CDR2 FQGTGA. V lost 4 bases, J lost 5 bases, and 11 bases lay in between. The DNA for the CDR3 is TGTGCCAGCAGCTCGAATCAGGGAACTGAAGCTTTCTTT. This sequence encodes CASSSNQGTEAFF.

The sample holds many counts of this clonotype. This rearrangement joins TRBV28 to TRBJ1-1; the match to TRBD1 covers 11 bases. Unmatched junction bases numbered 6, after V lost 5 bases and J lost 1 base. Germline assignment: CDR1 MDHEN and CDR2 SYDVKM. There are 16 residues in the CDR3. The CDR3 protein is CASSLRTGGRNTEAFF. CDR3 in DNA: TGTGCCAGCAGTCTTAGGACAGGGGGCCGGAACACTGAAGCTTTCTTT.

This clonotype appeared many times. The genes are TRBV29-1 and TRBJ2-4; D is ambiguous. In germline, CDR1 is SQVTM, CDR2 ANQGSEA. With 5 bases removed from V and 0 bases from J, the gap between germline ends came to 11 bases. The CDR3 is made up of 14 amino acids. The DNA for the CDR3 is TGCAGCGTTATGACGAACATAGCCAAAAACATTCAGTACTTC. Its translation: CSVMTNIAKNIQYF.

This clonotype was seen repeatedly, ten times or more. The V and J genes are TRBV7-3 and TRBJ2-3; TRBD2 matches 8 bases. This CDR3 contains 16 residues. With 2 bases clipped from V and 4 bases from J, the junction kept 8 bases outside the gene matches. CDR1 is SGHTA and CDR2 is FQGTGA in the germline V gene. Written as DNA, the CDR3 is TGTGCCAGCAGCTTAGCGTCGGGACTAGGGTCAGATACGCAGTATTTT. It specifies CASSLASGLGSDTQYF.

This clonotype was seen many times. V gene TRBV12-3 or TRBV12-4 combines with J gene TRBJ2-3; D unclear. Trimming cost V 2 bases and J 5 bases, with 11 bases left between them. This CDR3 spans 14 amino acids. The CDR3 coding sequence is TGTGCCAGCAGTTTACGTAATGTGGTAGATACGCAGTATTTT. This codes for CASSLRNVVDTQYF.

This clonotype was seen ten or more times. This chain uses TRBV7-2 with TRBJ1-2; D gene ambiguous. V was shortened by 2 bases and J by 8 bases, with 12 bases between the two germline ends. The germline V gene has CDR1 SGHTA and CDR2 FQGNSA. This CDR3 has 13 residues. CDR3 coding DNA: TGTGCCAGCAGCTTAAGGCTAATTGGAGGCTACACCTTC. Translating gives CASSLRLIGGYTF.

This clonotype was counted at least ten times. This chain's CDR3 is CASSLVSSQETQYF. The CDR3 DNA follows: TGTGCCAGCAGCTTAGTTTCCAGCCAAGAGACCCAGTACTTC. The chain uses TRBV7-8 and TRBJ2-5; no definite D call. Trimming left V 1 base short and J 1 base short, with 7 bases between. This CDR3 has 14 amino acids. The germline gives CDR1 SGHVS, CDR2 FQNEAQ.

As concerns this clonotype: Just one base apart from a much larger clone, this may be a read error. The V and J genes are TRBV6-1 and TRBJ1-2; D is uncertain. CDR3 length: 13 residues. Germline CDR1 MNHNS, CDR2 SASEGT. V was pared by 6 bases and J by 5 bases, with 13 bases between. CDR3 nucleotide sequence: TGTGCCAGCAGGGACGCCCTTAAATATGGCTACACCTTC. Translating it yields CASRDALKYGYTF.

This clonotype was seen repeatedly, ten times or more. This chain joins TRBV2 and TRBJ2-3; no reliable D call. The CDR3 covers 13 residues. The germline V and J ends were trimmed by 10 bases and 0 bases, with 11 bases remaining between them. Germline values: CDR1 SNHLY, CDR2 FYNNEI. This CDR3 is CAITGLSTDTQYF. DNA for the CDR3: TGTGCCATTACGGGTCTTAGCACAGATACGCAGTATTTT.

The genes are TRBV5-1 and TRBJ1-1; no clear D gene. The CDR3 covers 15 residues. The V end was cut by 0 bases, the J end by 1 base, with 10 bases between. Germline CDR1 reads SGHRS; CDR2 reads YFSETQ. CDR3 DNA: TGCGCCAGCAGCTTGGTAGTGGGAGCGAACACTGAAGCTTTCTTT. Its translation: CASSLVVGANTEAFF.

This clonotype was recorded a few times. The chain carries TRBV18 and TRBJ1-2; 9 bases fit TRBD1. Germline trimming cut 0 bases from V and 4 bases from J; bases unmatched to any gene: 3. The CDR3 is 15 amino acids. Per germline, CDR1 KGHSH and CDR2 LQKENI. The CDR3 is CASSPPDRGSYGYTF. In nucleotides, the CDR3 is TGTGCCAGCTCACCACCGGACAGGGGTTCCTATGGCTACACCTTC.

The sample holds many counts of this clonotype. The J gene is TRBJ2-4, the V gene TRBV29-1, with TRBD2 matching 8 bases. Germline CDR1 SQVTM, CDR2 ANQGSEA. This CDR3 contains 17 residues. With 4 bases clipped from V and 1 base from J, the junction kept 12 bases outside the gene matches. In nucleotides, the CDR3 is TGCAGCGTTGGTCATTCGGGGGGGAGCTGGGCCAAAAACATTCAGTACTTC. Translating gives CSVGHSGGSWAKNIQYF.

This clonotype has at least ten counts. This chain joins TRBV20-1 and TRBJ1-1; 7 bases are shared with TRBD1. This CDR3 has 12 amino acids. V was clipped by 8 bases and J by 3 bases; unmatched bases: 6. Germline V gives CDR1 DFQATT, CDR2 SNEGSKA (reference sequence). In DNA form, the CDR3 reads TGCAGTATACAGGGGCGCGACACTGAAGCTTTCTTT. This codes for CSIQGRDTEAFF.

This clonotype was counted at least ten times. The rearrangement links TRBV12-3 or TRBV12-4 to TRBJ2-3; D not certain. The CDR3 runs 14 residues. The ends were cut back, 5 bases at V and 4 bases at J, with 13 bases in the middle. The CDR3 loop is CASSGYLGADTQYF. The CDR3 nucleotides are TGTGCCAGCAGTGGTTACCTAGGAGCAGATACGCAGTATTTT.

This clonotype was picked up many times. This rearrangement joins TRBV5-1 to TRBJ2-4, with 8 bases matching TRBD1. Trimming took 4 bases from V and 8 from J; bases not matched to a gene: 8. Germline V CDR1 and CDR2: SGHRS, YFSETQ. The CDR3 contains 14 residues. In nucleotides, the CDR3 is TGCGCCAGCAGCCCACGGACAGGGTTAGACATTCAGTACTTC. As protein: CASSPRTGLDIQYF.

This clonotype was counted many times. The CDR3 region is CASSIGSTINEQFF. The DNA for the CDR3 is TGTGCCAGTAGTATAGGTTCGACAATCAATGAGCAGTTCTTC. V and J are TRBV19 and TRBJ2-1; D is unresolved. Germline-derived CDR1 and CDR2 are LNHDA and SQIVND (reference sequence). This CDR3 spans 14 amino acids. Trimming removed 1 base from V and 6 bases from J, with 10 bases in between.

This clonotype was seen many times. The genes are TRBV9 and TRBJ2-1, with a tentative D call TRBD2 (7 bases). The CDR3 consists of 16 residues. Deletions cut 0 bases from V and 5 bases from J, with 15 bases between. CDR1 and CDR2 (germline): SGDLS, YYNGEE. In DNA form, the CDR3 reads TGTGCCAGCAGCGTAGGGAGGGGGGGGCCACACAATGAGCAGTTCTTC. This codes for CASSVGRGGPHNEQFF. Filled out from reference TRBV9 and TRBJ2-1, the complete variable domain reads DSGVTQTPKHLITATGQRVTLRCSPRSGDLSVYWYQQSLDQGLQFLIQYYNGEERAKGNILERFSAQQFPDLHSELNLSSLELGDSALYFCASSVGRGGPHNEQFFGPGTRLTVL.

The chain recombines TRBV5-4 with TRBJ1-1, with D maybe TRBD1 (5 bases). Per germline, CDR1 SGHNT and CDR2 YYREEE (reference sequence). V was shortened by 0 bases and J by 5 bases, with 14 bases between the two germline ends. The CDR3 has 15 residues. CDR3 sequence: CASSLATGVQTEAFF. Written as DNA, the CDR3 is TGTGCCAGCAGCTTGGCGACGGGGGTGCAGACTGAAGCTTTCTTT.

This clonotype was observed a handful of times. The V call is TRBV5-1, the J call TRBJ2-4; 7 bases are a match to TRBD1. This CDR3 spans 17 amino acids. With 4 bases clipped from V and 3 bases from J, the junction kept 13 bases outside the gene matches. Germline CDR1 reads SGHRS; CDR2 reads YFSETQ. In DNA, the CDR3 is TGCGCCAGCAGCCCCACTACAGGGGCTGGGGTCAAAAACATTCAGTACTTC. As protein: CASSPTTGAGVKNIQYF.

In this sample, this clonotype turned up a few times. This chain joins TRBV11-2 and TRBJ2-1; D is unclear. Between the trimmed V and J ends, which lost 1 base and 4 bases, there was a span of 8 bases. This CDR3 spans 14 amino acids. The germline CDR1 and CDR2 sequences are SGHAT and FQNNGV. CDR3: CASSLGTLYNEQFF. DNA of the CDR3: TGTGCCAGCAGCTTAGGAACGCTATACAATGAGCAGTTCTTC.

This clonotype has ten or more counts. CDR3 protein: CSVETDRVETQYF. In DNA, the CDR3 is TGCAGCGTTGAAACCGACAGGGTTGAGACCCAGTACTTC. The rearrangement joins TRBV29-1 to TRBJ2-5; TRBD1 aligns across 7 bases. J lost 5 bases, V lost 2 bases, and 5 bases had no gene match. Germline V gene sequence: CDR1 SQVTM, CDR2 ANQGSEA. The CDR3 covers 13 residues.

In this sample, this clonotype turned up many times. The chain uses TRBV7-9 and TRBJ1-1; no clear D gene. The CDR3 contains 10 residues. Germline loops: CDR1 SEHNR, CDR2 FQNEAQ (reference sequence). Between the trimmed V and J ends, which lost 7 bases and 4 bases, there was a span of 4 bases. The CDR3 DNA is TGTGCCAGCAACCTCACTGAAGCTTTCTTT. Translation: CASNLTEAFF.